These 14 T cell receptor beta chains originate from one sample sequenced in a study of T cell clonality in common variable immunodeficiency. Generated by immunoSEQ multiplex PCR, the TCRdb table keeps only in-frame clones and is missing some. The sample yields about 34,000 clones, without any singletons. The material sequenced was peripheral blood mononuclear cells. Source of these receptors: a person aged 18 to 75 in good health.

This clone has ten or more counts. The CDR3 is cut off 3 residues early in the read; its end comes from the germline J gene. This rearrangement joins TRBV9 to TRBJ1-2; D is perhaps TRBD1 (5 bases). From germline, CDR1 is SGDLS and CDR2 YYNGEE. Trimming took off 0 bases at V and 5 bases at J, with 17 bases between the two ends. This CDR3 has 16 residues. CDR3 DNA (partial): TGTGCCAGCAGCGTAGGTGGGGGGACGGGGGGGTATGGC. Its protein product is CASSVGGGTGGYG. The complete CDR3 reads CASSVGGGTGGYGYTF.

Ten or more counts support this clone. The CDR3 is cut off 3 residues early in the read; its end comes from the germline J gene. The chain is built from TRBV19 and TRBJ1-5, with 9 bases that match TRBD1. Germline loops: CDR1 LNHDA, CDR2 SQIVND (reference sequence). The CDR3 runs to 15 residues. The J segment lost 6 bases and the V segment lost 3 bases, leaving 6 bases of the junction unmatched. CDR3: CASSMYTGGTQPQHF. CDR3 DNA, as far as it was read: TGTGCCAGTAGTATGTACACAGGGGGCACTCAGCCC. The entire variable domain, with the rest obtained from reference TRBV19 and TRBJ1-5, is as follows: DGGITQSPKYLFRKEGQNVTLSCEQNLNHDAMYWYRQDPGQGLRLIYYSQIVNDFQKGDIAEGYSVSREKKESFPLTVTSAQKNPTAFYLCASSMYTGGTQPQHFGDGTRLSIL.

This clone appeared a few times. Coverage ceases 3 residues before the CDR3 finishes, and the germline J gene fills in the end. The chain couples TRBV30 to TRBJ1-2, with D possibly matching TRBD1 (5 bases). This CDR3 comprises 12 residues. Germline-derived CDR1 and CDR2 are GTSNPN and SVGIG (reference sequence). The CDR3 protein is CAWNSGDYEYTF. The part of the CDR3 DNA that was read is TGTGCCTGGAATTCGGGGGACTACGAA.

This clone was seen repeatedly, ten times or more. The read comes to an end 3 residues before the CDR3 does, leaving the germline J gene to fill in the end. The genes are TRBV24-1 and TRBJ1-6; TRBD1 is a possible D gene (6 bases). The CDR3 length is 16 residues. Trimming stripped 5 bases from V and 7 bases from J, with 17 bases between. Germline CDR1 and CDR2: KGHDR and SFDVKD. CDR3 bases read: TGTGCCACCAGTGGATTTTCCAGGGGTCCCAATTCACCC. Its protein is CATSGFSRGPNSP. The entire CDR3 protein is CATSGFSRGPNSPLHF.

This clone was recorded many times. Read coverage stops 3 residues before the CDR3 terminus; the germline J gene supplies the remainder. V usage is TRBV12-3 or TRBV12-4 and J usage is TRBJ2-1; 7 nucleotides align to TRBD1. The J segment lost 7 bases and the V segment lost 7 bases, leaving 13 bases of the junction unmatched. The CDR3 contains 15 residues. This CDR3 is CASTPLGGEVNEQFF. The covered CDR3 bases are TGTGCCAGCACCCCCCTAGGGGGCGAAGTGAATGAG.

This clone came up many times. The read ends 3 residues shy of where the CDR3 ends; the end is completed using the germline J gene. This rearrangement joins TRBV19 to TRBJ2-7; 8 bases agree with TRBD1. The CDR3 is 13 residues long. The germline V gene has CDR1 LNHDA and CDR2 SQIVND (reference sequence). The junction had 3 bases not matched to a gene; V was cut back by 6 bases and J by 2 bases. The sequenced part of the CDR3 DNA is TGTGCCAGTAGCGCACAGGGGGCCTACGAG. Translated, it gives CASSAQGAYE. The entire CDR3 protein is CASSAQGAYEQYF.

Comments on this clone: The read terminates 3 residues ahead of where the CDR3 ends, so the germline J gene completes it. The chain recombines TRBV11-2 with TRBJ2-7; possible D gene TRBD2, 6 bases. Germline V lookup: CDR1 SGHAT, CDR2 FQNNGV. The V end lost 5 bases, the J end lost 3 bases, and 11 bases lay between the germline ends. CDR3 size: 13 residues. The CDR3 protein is CASSPLSGYEQYF. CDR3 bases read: TGTGCCAGCAGCCCACTTAGCGGCTACGAG.

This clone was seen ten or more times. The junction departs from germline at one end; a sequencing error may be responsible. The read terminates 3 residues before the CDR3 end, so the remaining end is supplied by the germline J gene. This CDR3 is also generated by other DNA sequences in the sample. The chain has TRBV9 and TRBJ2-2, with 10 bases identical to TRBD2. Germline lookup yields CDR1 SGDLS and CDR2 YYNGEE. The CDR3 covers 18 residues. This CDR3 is CASSVESTSGVVTGELFF. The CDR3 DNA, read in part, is TGTGCCAGTAGCGTAGAAAGTACTAGCGGGGTGGTCACCGGGGAG.

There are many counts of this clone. CDR3 loop: CASSMEARQAIANQPQHF. CDR3 bases read: TGTGCCAGTAGTATGGAGGCCCGACAGGCGATAGCAAATCAGCCC. The chain has TRBV19 and TRBJ1-5, with TRBD1 as a possible D gene (6 bases). The CDR3 is cut off 3 residues early in the read; its end comes from the germline J gene. The germline gives CDR1 LNHDA, CDR2 SQIVND (reference sequence). V was cut by 3 bases and J by 4 bases, with 22 bases left in between. CDR3 size: 18 residues.

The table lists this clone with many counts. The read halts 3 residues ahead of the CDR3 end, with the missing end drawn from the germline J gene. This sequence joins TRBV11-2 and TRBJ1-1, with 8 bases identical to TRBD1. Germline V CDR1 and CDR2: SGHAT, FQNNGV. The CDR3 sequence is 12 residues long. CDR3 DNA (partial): TGTGCCAGCAGCCCCGGACAGGGAGTA. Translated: CASSPGQGV. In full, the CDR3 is CASSPGQGVAFF.

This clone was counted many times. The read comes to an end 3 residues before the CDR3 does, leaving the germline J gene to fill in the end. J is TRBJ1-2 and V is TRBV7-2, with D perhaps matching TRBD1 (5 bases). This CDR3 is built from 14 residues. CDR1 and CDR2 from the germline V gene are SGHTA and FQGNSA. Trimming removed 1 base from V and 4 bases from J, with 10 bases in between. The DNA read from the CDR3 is TGTGCCAGCAGCTTAGGGCAGGGAATCTATGGC. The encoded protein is CASSLGQGIYG. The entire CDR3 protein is CASSLGQGIYGYTF.

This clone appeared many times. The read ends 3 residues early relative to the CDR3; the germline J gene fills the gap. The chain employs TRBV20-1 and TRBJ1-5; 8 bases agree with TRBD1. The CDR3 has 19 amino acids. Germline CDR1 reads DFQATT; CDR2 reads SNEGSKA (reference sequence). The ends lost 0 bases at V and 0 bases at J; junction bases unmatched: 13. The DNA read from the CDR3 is TGCAGTGCTAGAGATCACCGGGACAGGTTCTCCGTTAGCAATCAGCCC. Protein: CSARDHRDRFSVSNQP. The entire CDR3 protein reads CSARDHRDRFSVSNQPQHF.

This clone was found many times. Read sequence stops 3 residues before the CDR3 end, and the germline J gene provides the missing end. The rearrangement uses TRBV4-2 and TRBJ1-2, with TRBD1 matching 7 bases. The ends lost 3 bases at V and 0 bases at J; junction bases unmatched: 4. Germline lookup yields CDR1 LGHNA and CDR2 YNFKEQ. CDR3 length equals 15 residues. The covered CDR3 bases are TGTGCCAGCAGCCAGGCGACAGGGACTAACTATGGC. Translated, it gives CASSQATGTNYG. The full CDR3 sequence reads CASSQATGTNYGYTF.

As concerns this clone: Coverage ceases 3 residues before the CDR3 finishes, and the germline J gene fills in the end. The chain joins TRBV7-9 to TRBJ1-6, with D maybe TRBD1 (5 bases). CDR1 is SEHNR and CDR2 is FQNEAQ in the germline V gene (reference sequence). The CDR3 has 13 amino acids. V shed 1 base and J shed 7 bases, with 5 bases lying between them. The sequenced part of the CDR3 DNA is TGTGCCAGCAGCTTAGAGGGGAATTCACCC. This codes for CASSLEGNSP. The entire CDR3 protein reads CASSLEGNSPLHF.